The T cell receptor beta chain described here comes from a study of glioma-infiltrating T cells. Study-wide context: WHO grade II oligodendrogliomas or astrocytomas, plus non-recurrent WHO grade IV glioblastomas, were sampled.

Using RNA template, CDR3s of TCR alpha and beta were amplified with iRepertoire arm-PCR. From the multiplex PCR reads, TCRdb called clonotypes with MiXCR, one entry per CDR3 protein. The sample consists of a few hundred thousand distinct CDR3 sequences, around 38% of them appearing once. This clonotype was recorded once. Its antigen is unidentified. Study-level findings and limits: Very few CDR3 sequences were shared between tissue and blood.

This CDR3 is built from 15 residues. The V end was cut by 0 bases, the J end by 0 bases, with 11 bases between. Germline CDR1 reads DFQATT; CDR2 reads SNEGSKA (reference sequence). The chain combines TRBV20-1 with TRBJ1-1; maybe TRBD1 (6 bases). The material sequenced was glioma tissue, nonneoplastic brain tissue, or PBMCs (not recorded which). The receptor comes from a human donor with low-grade glioma or glioblastoma, undergoing nonglioma brain surgery, or in good health (not recorded which). DNA of the CDR3: TGCAGTGCTAGAGAGGGGGCCGGAGTGAACACTGAAGCTTTCTTT. Its protein product is CSAREGAGVNTEAFF.